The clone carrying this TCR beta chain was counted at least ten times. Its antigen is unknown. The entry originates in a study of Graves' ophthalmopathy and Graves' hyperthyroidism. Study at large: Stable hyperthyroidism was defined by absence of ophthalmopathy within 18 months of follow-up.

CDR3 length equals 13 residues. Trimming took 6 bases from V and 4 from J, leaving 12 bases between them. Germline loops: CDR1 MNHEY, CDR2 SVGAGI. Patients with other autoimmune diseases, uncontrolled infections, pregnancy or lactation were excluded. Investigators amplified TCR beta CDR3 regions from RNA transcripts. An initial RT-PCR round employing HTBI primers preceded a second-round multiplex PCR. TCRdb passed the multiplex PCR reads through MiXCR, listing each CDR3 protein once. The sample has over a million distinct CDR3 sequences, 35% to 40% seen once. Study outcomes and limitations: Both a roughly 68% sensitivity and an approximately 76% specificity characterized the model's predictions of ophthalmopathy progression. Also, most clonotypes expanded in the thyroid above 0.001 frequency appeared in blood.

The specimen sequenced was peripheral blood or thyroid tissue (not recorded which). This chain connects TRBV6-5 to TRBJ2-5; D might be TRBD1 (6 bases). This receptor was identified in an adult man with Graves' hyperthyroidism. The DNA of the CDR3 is TGTGCCAGCAGCGGCTCAGGGGCAGAGACCCAGTACTTC. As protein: CASSGSGAETQYF.